This entry lists 8 T cell receptor beta chains sequenced from one sample in a study of T cells after yellow fever vaccination. One entry per CDR3 protein, called by TCRdb with MiXCR from the 5' RACE reads. The sample contains about 260,000 distinct CDR3 sequences, 10% to 15% of which appear only once. The source material was CD4+ T cells sorted from PBMCs, sampled 45 days after the yellow fever booster vaccination. All receptors come from a man aged 25-45 years who received the YFV17D yellow fever vaccine.

V gene TRBV10-3 combines with J gene TRBJ1-1; D remains unclear. The length of the CDR3 is 12 residues. Germline V gene data show CDR1 as ENHRY and CDR2 as SYGVKD. V shed 5 bases and J shed 7 bases, with 11 bases lying between them. CDR3 sequence: CAISQEAVEAFF. The CDR3 DNA is TGTGCCATCAGTCAGGAAGCTGTTGAAGCTTTCTTT.

The table lists this clonotype with a few counts. The chain is built from TRBV7-2 and TRBJ2-3; tentatively, D is TRBD1 or TRBD2 (7 bases each). The CDR3 covers 15 residues. Trimming shortened V by 2 bases and J by 0 bases, and 9 bases separated the two germline ends. CDR1 and CDR2 from the germline V gene are SGHTA and FQGNSA. The CDR3, as DNA: TGTGCCAGCAGCTTACAGGGGGGGAGCACAGATACGCAGTATTTT. It is translated as CASSLQGGSTDTQYF.

This clonotype was seen a few times. V is TRBV18 and J is TRBJ1-1, with D tentatively TRBD1 (5 bases). Germline-derived CDR1 and CDR2 are KGHSH and LQKENI. The germline V and J ends were trimmed by 3 bases and 5 bases, with 16 bases remaining between them. This CDR3 comprises 15 residues. CDR3 loop: CASSPENNPGTEAFF. CDR3 DNA: TGTGCCAGCTCACCGGAAAACAACCCAGGGACTGAAGCTTTCTTT.

This chain uses TRBV12-3 or TRBV12-4 with TRBJ2-1; D may be TRBD2 (6 bases). V was pared by 3 bases and J by 0 bases, with 9 bases between. The CDR3 sequence is 15 residues long. The CDR3 nucleotides read TGTGCCAGCAGTTTTGGAGGGCACTCCTACAATGAGCAGTTCTTC. It specifies CASSFGGHSYNEQFF.

The genes are TRBV4-3 and TRBJ2-1, with 7 positions matching TRBD2. Germline V lookup: CDR1 LGHNA, CDR2 YSLEER. The CDR3 is made up of 16 amino acids. V trimming: 4 bases; J trimming: 4 bases; junction bases outside the gene matches: 10. CDR3 in amino acids: CASSPISGSLYNEQFF. CDR3 nucleotides: TGCGCCAGCAGCCCGATTAGCGGGTCGCTATACAATGAGCAGTTCTTC.

This clonotype was counted only a few times. The chain combines TRBV20-1 with TRBJ2-3, with 7 bases identical to TRBD2. This CDR3 has 14 amino acids. Germline lookup yields CDR1 DFQATT and CDR2 SNEGSKA (reference sequence). Trimming took 2 bases from V and 6 from J; bases not matched to a gene: 8. The CDR3: CSARPIAGADTQYF. The CDR3 DNA is TGCAGTGCTAGACCCATTGCGGGAGCCGATACGCAGTATTTT.

This clonotype was seen more than once but under ten times. V usage is TRBV29-1 and J usage is TRBJ2-5; D remains ambiguous. Germline V gene sequence: CDR1 SQVTM, CDR2 ANQGSEA. Trimming removed 4 bases from V and 2 bases from J, with 5 bases in between. The CDR3 consists of 11 residues. Written as DNA, the CDR3 is TGCAGCGTTGGTCTACAAGAGACCCAGTACTTC. Encoded protein: CSVGLQETQYF.

This chain uses TRBV6-1 with TRBJ2-1; 9 bases are shared with TRBD1. Germline CDR1 reads MNHNS; CDR2 reads SASEGT. This CDR3 is built from 14 residues. V trimming: 6 bases; J trimming: 5 bases; junction bases outside the gene matches: 5. CDR3 region: CASRPGQGNNEQFF. The CDR3 bases are TGTGCCAGCAGGCCGGGACAGGGAAACAATGAGCAGTTCTTC.